These 8 T cell receptor beta chains came from one sample sequenced in a study of vaccination and CD4 T cells after COVID-19 (dated 2022 in TCRdb). Library method: PCR. Sequenced using an Illumina iSeq 100. At the Johns Hopkins FTIC core, DNA from the cultured CD4+ T cells underwent TCR sequencing with the Oncomine TCR Beta short-read assay. Starting from the raw public reads, TCRdb applied fastp trimming at Q25, assembled clones with MiXCR and retained in-frame beta chains. Rows are combined by CDR3 protein, so each entry shows the most common genes and DNA. The sample table records roughly 17,000 distinct CDR3 sequences; approximately 70% of these occur just once. Roughly 16% of the sample is in the top ten clones. The treatment or condition label, read with the paper, signifies: roughly ten-day PBMC culture with coronavirus spike peptide pools or control peptides (ViraFEST assay). No cognate antigen is known for these TCRs.

Sequencing was performed on CD4+ T cells from blood, cultured in vitro. These receptor sequences come from a human donor who had recovered from COVID-19.

This chain connects TRBV20-1 to TRBJ2-7, with D perhaps TRBD2 (5 bases). The germline gives CDR1 DFQATT, CDR2 SNEGSKA (reference sequence). V was trimmed by 3 bases and J by 4 bases, leaving 16 bases between them. This CDR3 is 14 amino acids long. The CDR3 loop reads CSASFRGSHYEQYF. CDR3 nucleotide sequence: TGCAGTGCTAGCTTTCGGGGTTCTCATTACGAGCAGTACTTC.

This chain uses TRBV7-9 with TRBJ1-2; TRBD1 matches at 12 bases. This CDR3 is built from 14 residues. Trimming took 5 bases from V and 7 from J; bases not matched to a gene: 5. Germline assignment: CDR1 SEHNR and CDR2 FQNEAQ (reference sequence). The CDR3 spells CASSASGQGAGYTF. DNA for the CDR3: TGTGCCAGCAGCGCCTCGGGACAGGGGGCTGGCTACACCTTC.

The V call is TRBV7-8, the J call TRBJ2-5; D uncertain. The CDR3 extends over 14 amino acids. V shed 1 base and J shed 0 bases, with 6 bases lying between them. The V gene's germline CDR1 is SGHVS and CDR2 FQNEAQ. CDR3 bases: TGTGCCAGCAGCTTAGTGTCGGACCAAGAGACCCAGTACTTC. Its translation: CASSLVSDQETQYF.

This clonotype was seen more than once but under ten times. This chain uses TRBV27 with TRBJ1-2; D perhaps matches TRBD1 (5 bases). The germline V gene has CDR1 MNHEY and CDR2 SMNVEV (reference sequence). CDR3 length: 16 amino acids. V was cut by 6 bases and J by 8 bases, with 25 bases left in between. CDR3 residues: CASRSYLQRTSTGYTF. In nucleotides, the CDR3 is TGTGCCAGCAGAAGCTATCTTCAGAGGACATCCACGGGCTACACCTTC.

The rearrangement uses TRBV6-1 and TRBJ2-7, with 7 nucleotides matching TRBD2. The V and J ends lost 8 bases and 6 bases, in that order; junction bases with no gene match: 10. Germline V gives CDR1 MNHNS, CDR2 SASEGT. This CDR3 spans 13 amino acids. CDR3 sequence reads: CASSGRGEGEQYF. The CDR3 region has the DNA TGTGCCAGCTCTGGACGGGGGGAGGGCGAGCAGTACTTC.

V is TRBV6-5 and J is TRBJ1-5, with 9 positions matching TRBD1. Per the germline V gene, CDR1 is MNHEY and CDR2 is SVGAGI. The CDR3 runs 18 residues. The V and J ends lost 2 bases and 1 base, in that order; junction bases with no gene match: 9. The CDR3 DNA follows: TGTGCCAGCAGTTACCCTGGGGACAGGGTTGCCAGCAATCAGCCCCAGCATTTT. It specifies CASSYPGDRVASNQPQHF.

The genes are TRBV6-4 and TRBJ1-1, with TRBD1 as a possible D gene (5 bases). CDR1 and CDR2 (germline): MRHNA, SNTAGT. This CDR3 comprises 13 residues. V dropped 6 bases and J dropped 1 base, with 9 bases sitting between them. CDR3 loop: CASRRDGNTEAFF. In DNA form, the CDR3 reads TGTGCCAGCAGGAGGGACGGGAACACTGAAGCTTTCTTT.

This chain joins TRBV6-2 or TRBV6-3 and TRBJ1-1; D is unresolved. This CDR3 contains 13 residues. V shed 4 bases and J shed 2 bases, with 8 bases lying between them. Germline assignment: CDR1 MNHEY and CDR2 SVGEGT. CDR3 residues: CASSFGPNTEAFF. The CDR3 coding sequence is TGTGCCAGCAGTTTCGGACCTAACACTGAAGCTTTCTTT.